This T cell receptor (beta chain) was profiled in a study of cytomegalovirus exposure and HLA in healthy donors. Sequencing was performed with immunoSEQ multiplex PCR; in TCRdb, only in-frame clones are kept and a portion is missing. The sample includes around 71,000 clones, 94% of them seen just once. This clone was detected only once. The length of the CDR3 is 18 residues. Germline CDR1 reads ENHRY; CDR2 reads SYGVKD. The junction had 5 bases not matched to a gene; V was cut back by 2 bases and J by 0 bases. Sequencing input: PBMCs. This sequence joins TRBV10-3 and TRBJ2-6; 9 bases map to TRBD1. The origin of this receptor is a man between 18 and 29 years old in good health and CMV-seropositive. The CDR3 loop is CAISEGQGKGSGANVLTF. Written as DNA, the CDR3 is TGTGCCATCAGTGAGGGACAGGGGAAGGGCTCTGGGGCCAACGTCCTGACTTTC.